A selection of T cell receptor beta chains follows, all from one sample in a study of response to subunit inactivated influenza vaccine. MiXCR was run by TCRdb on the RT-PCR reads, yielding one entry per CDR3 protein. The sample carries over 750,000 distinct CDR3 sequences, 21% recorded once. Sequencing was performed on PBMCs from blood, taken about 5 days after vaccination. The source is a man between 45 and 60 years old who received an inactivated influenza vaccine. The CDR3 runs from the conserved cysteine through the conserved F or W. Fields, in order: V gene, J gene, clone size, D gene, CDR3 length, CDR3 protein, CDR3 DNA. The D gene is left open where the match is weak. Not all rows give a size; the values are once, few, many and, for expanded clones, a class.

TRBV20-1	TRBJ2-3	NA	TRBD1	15	CSALQGQGGTDTQYF	TGCAGTGCTTTACAGGGGCAAGGAGGCACAGATACGCAGTATTTT
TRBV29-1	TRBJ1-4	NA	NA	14	CSVPAGSTNEKLFF	TGCAGCGTCCCTGCAGGCTCAACTAATGAAAAACTGTTTTTT
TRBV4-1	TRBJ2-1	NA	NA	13	CASSSNRFDEQFF	TGCGCCAGCAGCTCCAACAGGTTCGATGAGCAGTTCTTC
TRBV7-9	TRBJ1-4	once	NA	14	CASSSRRGGEKLFF	TGTGCCAGCAGCTCTCGCCGGGGGGGGGAAAAACTGTTCTTT
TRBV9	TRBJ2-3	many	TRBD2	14	CASSTSGRTDTQYF	TGTGCCAGCAGTACTAGCGGGAGGACAGATACGCAGTATTTT
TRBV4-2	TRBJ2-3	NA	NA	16	CASSRSGGGGTDTQYF	TGTGCCAGCAGCCGAAGTGGTGGAGGTGGCACAGATACGCAGTATTTT
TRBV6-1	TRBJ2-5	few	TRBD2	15	CASSGGLAVVETQYF	TGTGCCAGCAGTGGGGGACTAGCGGTGGTGGAGACCCAGTACTTC
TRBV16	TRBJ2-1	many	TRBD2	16	CASSQWLAGVSSEQFF	TGTGCCAGCAGCCAATGGCTAGCGGGGGTTTCGAGTGAGCAGTTCTTC
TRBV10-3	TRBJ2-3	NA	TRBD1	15	CAISVRDRGTDTQYF	TGTGCCATCAGTGTGAGGGACAGGGGCACAGATACGCAGTATTTT
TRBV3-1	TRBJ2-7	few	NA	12	CASSQAGNEQYF	TGTGCCAGCAGCCAAGCAGGGAACGAGCAGTACTTC
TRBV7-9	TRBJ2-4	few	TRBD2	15	CASSLVMGGKNIQYF	TGTGCCAGCAGCTTAGTGATGGGGGGGAAAAACATTCAGTACTTC
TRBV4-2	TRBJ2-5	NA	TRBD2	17	CASSQGASGGARETQYF	TGTGCCAGCAGCCAAGGCGCAAGCGGGGGGGCCCGAGAGACCCAGTACTTC
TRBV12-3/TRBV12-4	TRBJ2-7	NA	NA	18	CTSRPSPQGTRTSYEQYF	TGTACCAGCAGACCCTCTCCGCAGGGAACCCGGACATCCTACGAGCAGTACTTC
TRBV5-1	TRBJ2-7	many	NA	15	CASSLLRDISYEQYF	TGCGCCAGCAGCTTGCTTAGGGACATCTCCTACGAGCAGTACTTC
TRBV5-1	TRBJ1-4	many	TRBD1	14	CASSPDRGTEKLFF	TGCGCCAGCAGCCCAGACAGGGGGACCGAAAAACTGTTTTTT
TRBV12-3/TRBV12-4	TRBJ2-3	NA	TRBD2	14	CASSLNSGSVTQYF	TGTGCCAGCAGTTTAAATAGCGGGAGTGTTACGCAGTATTTT
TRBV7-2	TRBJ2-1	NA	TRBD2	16	CASSLWAAGGPDEQFF	TGTGCCAGCAGCTTATGGGCAGCGGGAGGGCCGGATGAGCAGTTCTTC
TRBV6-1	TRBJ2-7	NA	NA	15	CASSDRGEGAYEQYF	TGTGCCAGCAGTGACCGCGGAGAGGGCGCCTACGAGCAGTACTTC
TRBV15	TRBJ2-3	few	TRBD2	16	CATSRVAGGPTDTQYF	TGTGCCACCAGCAGAGTCGCGGGGGGGCCAACAGATACGCAGTATTTT
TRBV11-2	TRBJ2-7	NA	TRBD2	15	CASSHQGLAGREQYF	TGTGCCAGCAGCCATCAGGGACTAGCGGGGAGAGAGCAGTACTTC
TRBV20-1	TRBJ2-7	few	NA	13	CSGTRDGSYEQYF	TGCAGTGGGACAAGGGACGGCTCCTACGAGCAGTACTTC
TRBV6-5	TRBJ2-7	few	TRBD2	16	CASSSRGTSGSYEQYF	TGTGCCAGCAGTTCGCGAGGGACTAGCGGGAGTTACGAGCAGTACTTC
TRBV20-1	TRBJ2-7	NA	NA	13	CSARGASSYEQYF	TGCAGTGCTCGAGGCGCCTCCTCCTACGAGCAGTACTTC
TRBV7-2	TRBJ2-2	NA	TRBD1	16	CASRPPGTGSTGELFF	TGTGCCAGCCGACCACCCGGGACAGGAAGCACCGGGGAGCTGTTTTTT
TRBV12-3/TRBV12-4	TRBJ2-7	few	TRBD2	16	CASSWGLAGPAYEQYF	TGTGCCAGCAGTTGGGGACTAGCGGGTCCAGCCTACGAGCAGTACTTC
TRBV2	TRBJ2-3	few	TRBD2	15	CASGRDYMSADTQYF	TGTGCCAGCGGCCGGGACTATATGTCGGCAGATACGCAGTATTTT
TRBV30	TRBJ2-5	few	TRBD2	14	CAWSVPGRKKTQYF	TGTGCCTGGAGTGTACCCGGGAGGAAAAAGACCCAGTACTTC
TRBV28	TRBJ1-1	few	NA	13	CASSSRYGTEAFF	TGTGCCAGCAGCTCCCGGTACGGCACTGAAGCTTTCTTT
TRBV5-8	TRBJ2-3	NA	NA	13	CASSLVDRDTQYF	TGTGCCAGCAGCTTGGTCGACAGGGATACGCAGTATTTT
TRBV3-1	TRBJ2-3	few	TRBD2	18	CASSPGGLAAKRTDTQYF	TGTGCCAGCAGCCCCGGAGGACTAGCGGCGAAACGCACAGATACGCAGTATTTT
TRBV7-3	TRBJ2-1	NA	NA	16	CASSFAASSSYNEQFF	TGTGCCAGCAGCTTCGCGGCGTCGAGCTCCTACAATGAGCAGTTCTTC
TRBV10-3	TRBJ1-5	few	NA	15	CAISDVRARDQPQHF	TGTGCCATCAGTGATGTCCGGGCGAGAGATCAGCCCCAGCATTTT
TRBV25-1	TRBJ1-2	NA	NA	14	CASSDGGGNYGYTF	TGTGCCAGCAGTGATGGCGGGGGAAACTATGGCTACACCTTC
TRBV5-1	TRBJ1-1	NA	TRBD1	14	CASSEQGAYTEAFF	TGCGCCAGCAGCGAACAGGGGGCGTACACTGAAGCTTTCTTT
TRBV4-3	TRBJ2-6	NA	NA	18	CASSRENIKSTGANVLTF	TGCGCCAGCAGCCGCGAAAATATTAAGTCAACTGGGGCCAACGTCCTGACTTTC
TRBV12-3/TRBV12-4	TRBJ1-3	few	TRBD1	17	CASSHTPDRADGNTIYF	TGTGCCAGCAGTCACACCCCCGACAGGGCAGACGGAAACACCATATATTTT
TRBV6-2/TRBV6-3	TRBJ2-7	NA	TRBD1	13	CASSWTGGYEQYF	TGTGCCAGCAGTTGGACAGGGGGCTACGAGCAGTACTTC
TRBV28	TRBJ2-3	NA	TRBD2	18	CASSGTSGINHVGDTQYF	TGTGCCAGCAGTGGGACTAGCGGGATCAACCACGTGGGAGATACGCAGTATTTT
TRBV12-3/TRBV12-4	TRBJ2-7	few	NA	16	CASSARGGLGSYEQYF	TGTGCCAGCAGTGCCCGAGGGGGTCTTGGCTCCTACGAGCAGTACTTC
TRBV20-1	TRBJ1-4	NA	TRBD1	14	CSARTGGANEKLFF	TGCAGTGCTAGAACAGGGGGAGCTAATGAAAAACTGTTTTTT
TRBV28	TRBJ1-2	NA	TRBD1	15	CASSQWRTGMEAGTF	TGTGCCAGCAGTCAATGGAGGACAGGGATGGAAGCGGGCACCTTC
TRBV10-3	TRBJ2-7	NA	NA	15	CAISDPGHTGDEQCF	TGTGCCATCAGTGACCCGGGACACACAGGCGACGAGCAGTGCTTC
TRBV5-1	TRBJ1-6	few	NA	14	CASSLDQGSSPLHF	TGCGCCAGCAGCTTGGATCAGGGCAGTTCACCCCTCCACTTT
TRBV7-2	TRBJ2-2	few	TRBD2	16	CASSVRTSADTGELFF	TGTGCCAGCAGCGTACGGACTAGCGCCGACACCGGGGAGCTGTTTTTT
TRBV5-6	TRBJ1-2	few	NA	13	CASTSGANYGYTF	TGTGCCAGCACCTCGGGAGCTAACTATGGCTACACCTTC
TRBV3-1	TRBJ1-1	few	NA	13	CASSQVVNTEAFF	TGTGCCAGCAGCCAAGTGGTGAACACTGAAGCTTTCTTT
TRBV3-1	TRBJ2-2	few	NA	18	CASSQVLRAGRDTGELFF	TGTGCCAGCAGCCAAGTTTTGAGGGCTGGTAGGGACACCGGGGAGCTGTTTTTT
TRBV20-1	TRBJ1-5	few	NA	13	CSATGTPNQPQHF	TGCAGTGCTACAGGGACTCCCAATCAGCCCCAGCATTTT
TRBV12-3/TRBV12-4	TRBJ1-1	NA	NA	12	CASSPMLSEAFF	TGTGCCAGCAGTCCCATGCTCAGCGAGGCTTTCTTT
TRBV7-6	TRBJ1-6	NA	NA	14	CASSWDGANSPLHF	TGTGCCAGCAGTTGGGACGGAGCTAATTCACCCCTCCACTTT
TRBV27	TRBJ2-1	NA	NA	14	CASSLSGVGGEQFF	TGTGCCAGCAGTTTATCGGGAGTTGGAGGTGAGCAGTTCTTC
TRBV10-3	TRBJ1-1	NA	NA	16	CAISLIPGRQNTEAFF	TGTGCCATCTCCCTGATCCCGGGACGGCAGAACACTGAAGCTTTCTTT
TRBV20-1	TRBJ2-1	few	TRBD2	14	CSALLAGGGGEQFF	TGCAGTGCTCTCCTAGCGGGAGGGGGTGGTGAGCAGTTCTTC
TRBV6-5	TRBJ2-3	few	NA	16	CASSYSVPAPTDTQYF	TGTGCCAGCAGTTACTCGGTACCAGCCCCCACAGATACGCAGTATTTT
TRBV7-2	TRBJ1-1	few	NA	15	CASSLDPWGGSEAFF	TGTGCCAGCAGCTTAGACCCCTGGGGAGGTTCTGAAGCTTTCTTT
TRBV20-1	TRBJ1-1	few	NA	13	CSVRPVRNTEAFF	TGCAGTGTTAGACCCGTTAGGAACACTGAAGCTTTCTTT
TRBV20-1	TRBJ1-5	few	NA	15	CSAARDLSIYQPQHF	TGCAGTGCTGCCCGGGACCTATCGATATATCAGCCCCAGCATTTT